What follows are 13 T cell receptor beta chains derived from one specimen sequenced in a study of shared clonotypes between healthy human individuals. Terminally differentiated effector memory CD45RA+ cells were excluded from the naive CD8 cells, which were CD45RO-negative and positively selected for CCR7. Clones were read by immunoSEQ multiplex PCR, and TCRdb kept only the in-frame ones, dropping some. The sample holds roughly 2.1 million clones, 93% seen once. The material sequenced was naive CD8+ T cells from PBMCs. The receptors come from a man younger than 35 in good health. Some clones in this sample may be carry-over from other donors' samples.

This rearrangement joins TRBV5-6 to TRBJ2-7, with a possible D match to TRBD1 (6 bases). The germline gives CDR1 SGHDT, CDR2 YYEEEE. Trimming stripped 4 bases from V and 0 bases from J, with 11 bases between. The CDR3 spans 14 residues. The CDR3, as DNA: TGTGCCAGCAGCGACACAGGGAGCTCCTACGAGCAGTACTTC. Translating gives CASSDTGSSYEQYF.

The gene calls are TRBV9 and TRBJ1-3; D is possibly TRBD1 (6 bases). Germline lookup yields CDR1 SGDLS and CDR2 YYNGEE. The CDR3 loop spans 16 amino acids. With 3 bases removed from V and 0 bases from J, the gap between germline ends came to 13 bases. In DNA form, the CDR3 reads TGTGCCAGCAGCGCCGGGGGGCTTTTCTCTGGAAACACCATATATTTT. It codes for CASSAGGLFSGNTIYF.

The V call is TRBV10-3, the J call TRBJ2-1, with D perhaps being TRBD1 or TRBD2 (6 bases each). This CDR3 region has 14 residues. In germline, CDR1 is ENHRY, CDR2 SYGVKD. Trimming took 10 bases from V and 2 from J, leaving 15 bases between them. CDR3 bases: TGTGCCACCGCAGGGGAGCGGGCCTACAATGAGCAGTTCTTC. Translated, it gives CATAGERAYNEQFF.

The chain couples TRBV27 to TRBJ1-1; TRBD1 is a possible D gene (6 bases). V shed 6 bases and J shed 4 bases, with 21 bases lying between them. Germline-derived CDR1 and CDR2 are MNHEY and SMNVEV (reference sequence). This CDR3 is 16 amino acids long. This CDR3 is CASSSRGAGWATEAFF. DNA for the CDR3: TGTGCCAGCAGCTCAAGGGGGGCAGGATGGGCCACTGAAGCTTTCTTT.

The rearrangement joins TRBV7-9 to TRBJ1-1; D may be TRBD1 (5 bases). With 10 bases removed from V and 2 bases from J, the gap between germline ends came to 23 bases. Germline V gives CDR1 SEHNR, CDR2 FQNEAQ (reference sequence). This CDR3 spans 16 amino acids. The CDR3 here is CATLQGRGRGNTEAFF. CDR3 in DNA: TGTGCCACCCTACAAGGACGGGGAAGGGGCAACACTGAAGCTTTCTTT.

V gene TRBV28 combines with J gene TRBJ2-1, with TRBD2 identical over 12 bases. V trimming: 6 bases; J trimming: 10 bases; junction bases outside the gene matches: 13. Germline V gives CDR1 MDHEN, CDR2 SYDVKM. This CDR3 has 16 amino acids. The CDR3 region has the DNA TGTGCCAGCAGACTACAGGGTCTAGCGGGAGGGCGGGAGCAGTTCTTC. Amino acid sequence: CASRLQGLAGGREQFF.

This clone has just a few counts. This chain connects TRBV25-1 to TRBJ1-1; 8 nucleotides match TRBD1. With 3 bases clipped from V and 2 bases from J, the junction kept 5 bases outside the gene matches. The CDR3 sequence is 15 residues long. Germline V CDR1 and CDR2: MGHDK, SYGVNS. CDR3 coding DNA: TGTGCCAGCAGTGACCCGGGACAGGAAAACACTGAAGCTTTCTTT. This codes for CASSDPGQENTEAFF. The full variable domain, its missing parts supplied by reference TRBV25-1 and TRBJ1-1, is EADIYQTPRYLVIGTGKKITLECSQTMGHDKMYWYQQDPGMELHLIHYSYGVNSTEKGDLSSESTVSRIRTEHFPLTLESARPSHTSQYLCASSDPGQENTEAFFGQGTRLTVV.

The chain couples TRBV30 to TRBJ2-7; D not resolved. The germline V gene encodes CDR1 GTSNPN and CDR2 SVGIG (reference sequence). CDR3 length: 12 amino acids. Trimming took 3 bases from V and 7 from J, leaving 13 bases between them. The CDR3 bases are TGTGCCTGGAGCTCTTATGGGGTTGAGCAGTACTTC. As protein: CAWSSYGVEQYF.

The chain links TRBV4-1 to TRBJ2-7; maybe TRBD2 (5 bases). The germline V and J ends were trimmed by 5 bases and 2 bases, with 19 bases remaining between them. CDR1 and CDR2 (germline): MGHRA, YSYEKL. This CDR3 region has 16 residues. CDR3 DNA: TGCGCCAGCAGCGGTTCACTTTCCGGGATACCCTACGAGCAGTACTTC. Its translation: CASSGSLSGIPYEQYF.

The chain has TRBV27 and TRBJ2-1, with D maybe TRBD1 (5 bases). The CDR3 sequence is 14 residues long. Trimming removed 2 bases at V and 9 bases at J, with 14 bases between. Germline V CDR1 and CDR2: MNHEY, SMNVEV (reference sequence). The CDR3 loop is CASSLQARGLEQFF. CDR3 in DNA: TGTGCCAGCAGTTTACAGGCTAGGGGTCTTGAGCAGTTCTTC.

The chain carries TRBV6-5 and TRBJ1-1; tentatively, D is TRBD1 (6 bases). The CDR3 has 13 amino acids. V lost 2 bases and J 6 bases, leaving 10 bases between the germline ends. The germline V gene has CDR1 MNHEY and CDR2 SVGAGI. CDR3 amino acids: CASSYAEGAEAFF. The CDR3 region has the DNA TGTGCCAGCAGTTACGCCGAGGGGGCTGAAGCTTTCTTT.

The J gene is TRBJ1-2, the V gene TRBV6-6; D is perhaps TRBD1 (6 bases). The CDR3 totals 16 residues. CDR1 is MNHNY, CDR2 SVGAGI, per germline (reference sequence). Trimming shortened V by 5 bases and J by 0 bases, and 16 bases separated the two germline ends. The DNA for the CDR3 is TGTGCCAGCAGTACCCTAAGGGACACACCTAACTATGGCTACACCTTC. Protein sequence: CASSTLRDTPNYGYTF.

The J gene is TRBJ2-1, the V gene TRBV7-2; D is undetermined. V lost 5 bases and J lost 0, with 14 bases in between. The CDR3 covers 16 residues. Germline V gene sequence: CDR1 SGHTA, CDR2 FQGNSA. CDR3 residues: CASSPSQRISYNEQFF. CDR3 DNA: TGTGCCAGCAGCCCCTCTCAGCGTATCTCCTACAATGAGCAGTTCTTC.